The 4 T cell receptor beta chains presented below share a single source sample, sequenced in a study of blood T cell repertoires in COVID-19 (dated by TCRdb to the early 2020s). Library creation used the immunoSEQ multiplex PCR assay. TCRdb carries this immuneACCESS record with in-frame sequences only. Its versions omit some clonotypes, under half of them owing to an unresolved V gene in the studies checked, with the rest unexplained. This sample gives under 250,000 clones in total; about nine tenths of them show up just once. The ten largest clones represent around 0.72% of the sample. Specimen: peripheral blood. The receptor source for this set is a man aged 40-55 years with acute or convalescent COVID-19.

The chain carries TRBV6-4 and TRBJ1-2; no clear D gene. Germline lookup yields CDR1 MRHNA and CDR2 SNTAGT. The CDR3 extends over 13 amino acids. V was trimmed by 2 bases and J by 8 bases, leaving 12 bases between them. This chain's CDR3 is CASSDPTYEGYTF. CDR3 sequence (DNA): TGTGCCAGCAGTGACCCGACTTACGAGGGCTACACCTTC.

The table lists this clone with a few counts. The chain joins TRBV3-1 (or the pseudogene TRBV3-2) to TRBJ2-5, with TRBD2 matching 9 bases. CDR3 length: 14 residues. V gave up 4 bases and J gave up 4 bases; unmatched junction bases: 4. CDR1 and CDR2 (germline): LGHDT, YNNKEL (reference sequence). The CDR3 DNA sequence: TGTGCCAGCAGCCCGGCGGGGGGGTCAGAGACCCAGTACTTC. It codes for CASSPAGGSETQYF.

The chain has TRBV7-2 and TRBJ2-1; 13 bases align to TRBD2. Germline V gene data show CDR1 as SGHTA and CDR2 as FQGNSA. V shed 1 base and J 7 bases; nucleotides not matched to a gene: 10. The CDR3 is 18 amino acids. This CDR3 reads CASSLVPGLAGVGNEQFF. The CDR3 nucleotides are TGTGCCAGCAGCTTAGTCCCTGGACTAGCGGGAGTAGGAAATGAGCAGTTCTTC.

The CDR3 DNA reads TGTGCCAGCAGTTTTGACAGGGGAACTTTCTTT. It is translated as CASSFDRGTFF. The gene calls are TRBV6-5 and TRBJ1-1; TRBD1 agrees at 8 bases. This CDR3 comprises 11 residues. The germline V gene has CDR1 MNHEY and CDR2 SVGAGI. Unmatched junction bases numbered 4, after V lost 4 bases and J lost 12 bases.